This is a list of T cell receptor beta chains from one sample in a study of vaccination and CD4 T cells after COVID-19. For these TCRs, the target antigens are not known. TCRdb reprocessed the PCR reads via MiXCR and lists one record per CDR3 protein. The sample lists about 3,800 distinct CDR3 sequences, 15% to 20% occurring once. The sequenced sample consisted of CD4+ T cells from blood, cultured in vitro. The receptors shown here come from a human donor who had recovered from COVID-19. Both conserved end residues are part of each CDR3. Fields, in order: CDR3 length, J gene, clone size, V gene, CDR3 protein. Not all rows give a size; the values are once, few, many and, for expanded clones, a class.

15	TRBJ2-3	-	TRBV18	CASSPRQADSDTQYF
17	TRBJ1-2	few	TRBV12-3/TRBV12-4	CASSRLSRALNGYGYTF
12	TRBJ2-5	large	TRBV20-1	CSVRVSQETQYF
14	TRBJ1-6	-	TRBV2	CASSEPGRVSPLHF
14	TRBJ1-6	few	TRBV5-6	CASSLAEMGSPLHF
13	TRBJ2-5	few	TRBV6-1	CASTPPGLETQYF
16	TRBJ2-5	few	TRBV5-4	CASSSLSGGAGETQYF
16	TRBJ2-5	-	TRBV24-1	CATSDPTSTEEETQYF
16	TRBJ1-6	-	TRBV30	CAWSSQGYISASPLHF
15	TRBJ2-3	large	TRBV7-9	CASSPTAAVTDTQYF
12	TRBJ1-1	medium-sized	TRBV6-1	CASSARGTEAFF
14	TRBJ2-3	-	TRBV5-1	CASSPLLATDTQYF
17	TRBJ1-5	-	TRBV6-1	CASSKDSLGVSNQPQHF
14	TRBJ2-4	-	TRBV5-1	CASSSSGGGDIQYF
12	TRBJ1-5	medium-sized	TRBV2	CASSGEAQPQHF
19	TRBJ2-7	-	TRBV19	CASRRGQGYLLGGNYEQYF
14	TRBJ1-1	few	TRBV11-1	CASSPTRDGTEAFF
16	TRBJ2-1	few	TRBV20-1	CSARDWASGGMSEQFF
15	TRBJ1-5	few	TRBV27	CASSLSTGFDQPQHF
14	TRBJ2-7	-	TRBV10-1	CASSEGGNSYEQYF
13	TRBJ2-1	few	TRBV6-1	CASSRDRRNEQFF
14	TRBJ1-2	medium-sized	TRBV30	CAWSVAESTYGYTF
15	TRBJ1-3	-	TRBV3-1	CASSQAVRAGNTIYF
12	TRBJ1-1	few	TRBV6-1	CASSGVNTEAFF
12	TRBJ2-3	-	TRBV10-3	CAIYGPTDTQYF